These T cell receptor beta chains were read from a single sample in a study of T cells in Graves' hyperthyroidism and ophthalmopathy. TCRdb recomputed calls from the multiplex PCR reads with MiXCR, one row per CDR3 protein. In the table there are 500,000 or so distinct CDR3 sequences, 15% to 20% of which are singletons. Source material: blood. All receptors come from a woman aged 18-29 years with Graves' ophthalmopathy. Both conserved end residues are part of each CDR3. The D gene is left open where the match is weak. Size is omitted from some rows. Given values are once, few, many or a class for expanded clones.

d_call,j_call,v_call,clone_size,cdr3_aa,cdr3_nt
TRBD1,TRBJ1-2,TRBV5-4,few,CASSWDRGVYGYTF,TGTGCCAGCAGCTGGGACAGGGGGGTATATGGCTACACCTTC
TRBD1,TRBJ1-5,TRBV27,many,CASRDTGGNQPQHF,TGTGCCAGCAGGGATACAGGGGGTAATCAGCCCCAGCATTTT
TRBD2,TRBJ2-1,TRBV7-3,-,CASSLTGLAGVGSYNEQFF,TGTGCCAGCAGCTTAACGGGACTAGCGGGAGTTGGCTCCTACAATGAGCAGTTCTTC
TRBD2,TRBJ2-1,TRBV20-1,-,CSARPGTSVYNEQFF,TGCAGTGCTAGGCCCGGGACTAGCGTGTACAATGAGCAGTTCTTC
TRBD1,TRBJ1-2,TRBV5-1,many,CASSLTSGGRGNYGYTF,TGCGCCAGCAGCTTGACGTCAGGGGGCAGGGGGAACTATGGCTACACCTTC
TRBD1,TRBJ1-2,TRBV20-1,few,CSAREAGTGGDYGYTF,TGCAGTGCTAGAGAGGCCGGGACAGGGGGAGACTATGGCTACACCTTC
-,TRBJ1-1,TRBV7-2,many,CASSQEVANTEAFF,TGTGCCAGCAGTCAGGAGGTAGCGAACACTGAAGCTTTCTTT
-,TRBJ1-4,TRBV30,many,CAWSVEDPNEKLFF,TGTGCCTGGAGTGTCGAGGACCCCAATGAAAAACTGTTTTTT
TRBD1,TRBJ2-1,TRBV7-6,-,CASSLAEQGTGIFF,TGTGCCAGCAGCTTAGCTGAACAAGGGACAGGGATATTCTTC
TRBD1,TRBJ2-5,TRBV11-2,many,CASSSGTADPETQYF,TGTGCCAGCAGCTCCGGGACAGCCGACCCAGAGACCCAGTACTTC
-,TRBJ1-2,TRBV15,many,CATSRAPHWTSGYGYTF,TGTGCCACCAGCAGGGCCCCCCACTGGACTTCGGGCTATGGCTACACCTTC
-,TRBJ2-2,TRBV20-1,few,CSARLRAPRTGELFF,TGCAGTGCTAGACTCAGGGCCCCTCGGACCGGGGAGCTGTTTTTT
-,TRBJ2-7,TRBV4-1,-,CASSRLGTSLSYEQYF,TGCGCCAGCAGCCGGCTAGGTACCAGTCTCTCCTACGAGCAGTACTTC
-,TRBJ2-1,TRBV20-1,-,CSARAVRSSYNEQFF,TGCAGTGCTAGAGCGGTGCGGAGCTCCTACAATGAGCAGTTCTTC
TRBD2,TRBJ2-5,TRBV27,many,CASRLAGGRETQYF,TGTGCCAGCAGACTAGCGGGAGGGAGAGAGACCCAGTACTTC
-,TRBJ1-5,TRBV12-3/TRBV12-4,many,CASSPGGESNQPQHF,TGTGCCAGCAGTCCTGGGGGGGAGAGCAATCAGCCCCAGCATTTT
-,TRBJ1-1,TRBV9,few,CASSATPMNTEAFF,TGTGCCAGCAGCGCAACCCCTATGAACACTGAAGCTTTCTTT
TRBD1,TRBJ2-5,TRBV2,-,CASSVDRGPETQYF,TGTGCCAGCAGTGTGGACAGGGGCCCCGAGACCCAGTACTTC
TRBD1,TRBJ2-2,TRBV3-1,-,CASSQVKGTGFNTGELFF,TGTGCCAGCAGCCAAGTAAAAGGGACAGGGTTCAACACCGGGGAGCTGTTTTTT
-,TRBJ1-1,TRBV20-1,many,CSAFWPGMNTEAFF,TGCAGTGCTTTTTGGCCAGGGATGAACACTGAAGCTTTCTTT
-,TRBJ2-1,TRBV6-2/TRBV6-3,few,CASQYGSSYNEQFF,TGTGCCAGTCAATATGGGAGCTCCTACAATGAGCAGTTCTTC
-,TRBJ2-7,TRBV30,few,CAWRGGGRGEQYF,TGTGCCTGGAGGGGGGGGGGCCGCGGAGAGCAGTACTTC
-,TRBJ1-6,TRBV27,many,CASSPLGEGDNSPLHF,TGTGCCAGCAGTCCCCTAGGGGAAGGGGATAATTCACCCCTCCACTTT
-,TRBJ2-2,TRBV14,many,CASSPRRRSIDTGELFF,TGTGCCAGCAGCCCGAGACGGAGGAGTATCGACACCGGGGAGCTGTTTTTT
-,TRBJ1-2,TRBV15,-,CATSSLWGINYGYTF,TGTGCCACCAGCAGCTTATGGGGAATTAACTATGGCTACACCTTC
TRBD2,TRBJ2-7,TRBV12-3/TRBV12-4,many,CASSIQRGAYEQYF,TGTGCCAGCAGTATCCAGCGGGGGGCCTACGAGCAGTACTTC
-,TRBJ2-5,TRBV5-1,-,CASSLEWAETETQYF,TGCGCCAGCAGCTTGGAGTGGGCAGAGACGGAGACCCAGTACTTC
-,TRBJ1-6,TRBV7-2,-,CASSLAIQGGSPLHF,TGTGCCAGCAGCTTAGCGATACAGGGTGGTTCACCCCTCCACTTT
TRBD1,TRBJ2-1,TRBV28,-,CASRGFDRGDYNEQFF,TGTGCCAGCAGGGGATTCGACAGGGGGGACTACAATGAGCAGTTCTTC
TRBD1,TRBJ1-2,TRBV25-1,-,CASSVTGLYGYTF,TGTGCCAGCAGTGTGACAGGGCTTTATGGCTACACCTTC
-,TRBJ2-1,TRBV28,many,CASSAPASNEQFF,TGTGCCAGCAGTGCACCAGCTAGCAATGAGCAGTTCTTC
-,TRBJ1-5,TRBV20-1,many,CSARVSGGAKSSNQPQHF,TGCAGTGCTAGAGTGTCCGGGGGCGCAAAGAGTAGCAATCAGCCCCAGCATTTT
TRBD1,TRBJ1-5,TRBV28,-,CASSLKGAGGQPQHF,TGTGCCAGCAGTTTAAAGGGGGCAGGGGGTCAGCCCCAGCATTTT
TRBD2,TRBJ2-3,TRBV5-4,few,CASSLVETSGNTQYF,TGTGCCAGCAGCTTGGTAGAGACTAGCGGAAATACGCAGTATTTT
TRBD1,TRBJ1-2,TRBV19,-,CASRVTGGNRGYTF,TGTGCCAGTAGGGTGACAGGGGGAAACAGAGGCTACACCTTC
-,TRBJ1-1,TRBV15,-,CATSRELRDTEAFF,TGTGCCACCAGCAGAGAGCTCAGGGACACTGAAGCTTTCTTT
TRBD1,TRBJ1-1,TRBV7-2,-,CASSLGQGILKTEAFF,TGTGCCAGCAGCTTGGGACAGGGGATATTGAAAACTGAAGCTTTCTTT
-,TRBJ2-2,TRBV14,-,CASSPRWGLGELFF,TGTGCCAGCAGCCCCCGTTGGGGTCTCGGGGAGCTGTTTTTT
TRBD1,TRBJ2-1,TRBV7-9,many,CASSRDRVGYNEQFF,TGTGCCAGCAGCCGAGACAGGGTTGGGTACAATGAGCAGTTCTTC
TRBD1,TRBJ2-1,TRBV29-1,-,CSAVIVGQVFYNEQFF,TGCAGCGCCGTAATCGTGGGACAGGTATTTTACAATGAGCAGTTCTTC
-,TRBJ2-3,TRBV11-2,many,CASSLSYTDTQYF,TGTGCCAGCAGCTTGTCATACACAGATACGCAGTATTTT
-,TRBJ1-1,TRBV28,many,CASSTSREAFF,TGTGCCAGCAGTACATCCCGTGAAGCTTTCTTT
-,TRBJ2-7,TRBV28,many,CASRTNGRQYF,TGTGCCAGCAGGACTAACGGACGGCAGTACTTC
-,TRBJ1-3,TRBV3-1,few,CASSQDLSGFGNTIYF,TGTGCCAGCAGCCAAGATCTCTCAGGGTTTGGAAACACCATATATTTT
-,TRBJ1-2,TRBV19,-,CASSTMAGARGYTF,TGTGCCAGTAGCACGATGGCGGGGGCGCGCGGCTACACCTTC
-,TRBJ2-7,TRBV6-1,few,CASGVSESYEQYF,TGTGCCAGCGGCGTTTCGGAATCCTACGAGCAGTACTTC
-,TRBJ1-1,TRBV6-6,many,CASSYSFGGDPTEAFF,TGTGCCAGCAGTTACTCGTTCGGGGGTGATCCCACTGAAGCTTTCTTT
-,TRBJ2-2,TRBV3-1,-,CASSVAGFANTGELFF,TGTGCCAGCAGCGTAGCTGGCTTCGCGAACACCGGGGAGCTGTTTTTT
-,TRBJ1-1,TRBV4-1,-,CASSQGVRGQDTEAFF,TGCGCCAGCAGCCAAGGTGTCCGGGGCCAGGACACTGAAGCTTTCTTT
-,TRBJ2-5,TRBV28,many,CASSNIRVQGETQYF,TGTGCCAGCAGCAATATCCGGGTCCAGGGAGAGACCCAGTACTTC
TRBD1,TRBJ2-7,TRBV6-9,-,CASSYRTGGSEQYF,TGTGCCAGCAGTTACCGGACAGGGGGGTCCGAGCAGTACTTC
-,TRBJ2-5,TRBV7-8,many,CASSLDFQETQYF,TGTGCCAGCAGCTTGGACTTTCAAGAGACCCAGTACTTC
TRBD2,TRBJ2-3,TRBV28,many,CASSLGTSRDTQYF,TGTGCCAGCAGTCTCGGGACTAGCCGAGATACGCAGTATTTT
-,TRBJ2-5,TRBV20-1,-,CSAAGGYGTQYF,TGCAGTGCAGCCGGCGGGTATGGGACCCAGTACTTC
-,TRBJ2-7,TRBV5-6,few,CASSFYLGAYEQYF,TGTGCCAGCAGCTTCTACCTCGGTGCCTACGAGCAGTACTTC
-,TRBJ1-5,TRBV7-2,many,CASSLDGGRNQPQHF,TGTGCCAGCAGCTTAGATGGTGGCCGCAATCAGCCCCAGCATTTT
TRBD2,TRBJ2-1,TRBV7-8,-,CASSLARVGGSGGSRYNEQFF,TGTGCCAGCAGCTTAGCGCGTGTAGGTGGTAGCGGGGGGTCCCGCTACAATGAGCAGTTCTTC
-,TRBJ2-6,TRBV4-1,-,CASSQDIGFSGANVLTF,TGCGCCAGCAGCCAAGATATTGGGTTCTCTGGGGCCAACGTCCTGACTTTC